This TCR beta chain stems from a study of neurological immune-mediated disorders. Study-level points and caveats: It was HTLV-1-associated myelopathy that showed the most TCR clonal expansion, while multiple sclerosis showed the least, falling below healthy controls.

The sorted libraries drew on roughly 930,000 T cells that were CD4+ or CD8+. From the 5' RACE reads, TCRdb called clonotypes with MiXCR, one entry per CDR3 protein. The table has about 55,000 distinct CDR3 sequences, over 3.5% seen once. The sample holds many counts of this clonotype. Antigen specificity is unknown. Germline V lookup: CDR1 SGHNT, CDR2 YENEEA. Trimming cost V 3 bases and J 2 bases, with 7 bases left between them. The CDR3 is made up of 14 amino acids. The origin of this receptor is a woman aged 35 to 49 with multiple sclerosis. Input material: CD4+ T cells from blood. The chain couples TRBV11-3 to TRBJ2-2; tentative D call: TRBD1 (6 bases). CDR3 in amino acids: CASSLDSNTGELFF. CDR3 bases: TGTGCCAGCAGCTTGGACAGCAACACCGGGGAGCTGTTTTTT.